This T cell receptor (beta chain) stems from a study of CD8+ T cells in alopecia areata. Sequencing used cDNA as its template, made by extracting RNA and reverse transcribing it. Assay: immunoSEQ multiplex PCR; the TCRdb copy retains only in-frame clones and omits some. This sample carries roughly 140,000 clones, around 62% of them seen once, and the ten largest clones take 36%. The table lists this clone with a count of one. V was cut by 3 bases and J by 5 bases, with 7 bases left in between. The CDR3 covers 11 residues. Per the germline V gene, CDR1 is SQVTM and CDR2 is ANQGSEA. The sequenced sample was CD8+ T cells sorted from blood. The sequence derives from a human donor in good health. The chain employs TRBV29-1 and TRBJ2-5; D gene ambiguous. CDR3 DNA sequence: TGCAGCGTTGATCAGGCGGAGACCCAGTACTTC. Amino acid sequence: CSVDQAETQYF. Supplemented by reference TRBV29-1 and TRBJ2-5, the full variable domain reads SAVISQKPSRDICQRGTSLTIQCQVDSQVTMMFWYRQQPGQSLTLIATANQGSEATYESGFVIDKFPISRPNLTFSTLTVSNMSPEDSSIYLCSVDQAETQYFGPGTRLLVL.